This entry lists 21 T cell receptor beta chains sequenced from one sample in a study of T-cell reconstitution after alpha-beta-depleted transplantation in children. Library preparation (for TCRbeta) was performed with unique molecular identifiers. Using its own MiXCR run on the PCR reads, TCRdb lists one record per CDR3 protein. This table has fewer than 750,000 distinct CDR3 sequences, 27% appearing once. The sample in question was PBMCs, obtained before TCRalphabeta/CD19-depleted stem cell transplant. These receptors were taken from a boy under three years old with Wiskott-Aldrich syndrome, due to receive a stem cell transplant.

This clonotype has just a few counts. The rearrangement uses TRBV9 and TRBJ2-1, with a tentative D call TRBD2 (6 bases). The V gene's germline CDR1 is SGDLS and CDR2 YYNGEE. With 0 bases removed from V and 0 bases from J, the gap between germline ends came to 13 bases. CDR3 length: 17 residues. As DNA, the CDR3 is TGTGCCAGCAGCGTAGAGGCGGGATGGGGCTCCTACAATGAGCAGTTCTTC. This sequence encodes CASSVEAGWGSYNEQFF.

V is TRBV24-1 and J is TRBJ1-1; D not resolved. V was cut by 5 bases and J by 1 base, with 4 bases left in between. This CDR3 spans 12 amino acids. Germline assignment: CDR1 KGHDR and CDR2 SFDVKD. CDR3 sequence: CATSAPNTEAFF. In nucleotides, the CDR3 is TGTGCCACCAGTGCCCCGAACACTGAAGCTTTCTTT.

This clonotype was counted once. The V and J genes are TRBV29-1 and TRBJ2-3; D gene ambiguous. Per the germline V gene, CDR1 is SQVTM and CDR2 is ANQGSEA. V lost 3 bases and J lost 2, with 12 bases in between. The CDR3 is 14 residues long. CDR3 residues: CSVDLAETTDTQYF. The CDR3 nucleotides read TGCAGCGTTGATCTCGCGGAGACCACAGATACGCAGTATTTT.

The chain uses TRBV20-1 and TRBJ2-5; no firm D call. Germline V lookup: CDR1 DFQATT, CDR2 SNEGSKA (reference sequence). Trimming shortened V by 5 bases and J by 5 bases, and 9 bases separated the two germline ends. CDR3 size: 11 residues. The CDR3 reads CSAPGPETQYF. The CDR3 region has the DNA TGCAGTGCTCCCGGACCGGAGACCCAGTACTTC.

This clonotype was detected ten times or more. The chain uses TRBV20-1 and TRBJ2-3; D is unresolved. The V end lost 3 bases, the J end lost 0 bases, and 7 bases lay between the germline ends. CDR1 DFQATT and CDR2 SNEGSKA come from the germline V gene (reference sequence). This CDR3 is 13 amino acids long. CDR3 nucleotides: TGCAGTGCTAGGGCGGAGAGCACAGATACGCAGTATTTT. This sequence encodes CSARAESTDTQYF.

This clonotype has a handful of counts. The DNA for the CDR3 is TGTGCCTGGAAGATTCTTGACTACGAGCAGTACTTC. Encoded protein: CAWKILDYEQYF. V is TRBV30 and J is TRBJ2-7; no definite D call. The CDR3 length is 12 residues. Per germline, CDR1 GTSNPN and CDR2 SVGIG (reference sequence). V dropped 4 bases and J dropped 3 bases, with 10 bases sitting between them. Looking up the rest from reference TRBV30 and TRBJ2-7 gives the full variable domain: SQTIHQWPATLVQPVGSPLSLECTVEGTSNPNLYWYRQAAGRGLQLLFYSVGIGQISSEVPQNLSASRPQDRQFILSSKKLLLSDSGFYLCAWKILDYEQYFGPGTRLTVT.

The J gene is TRBJ2-2, the V gene TRBV19; D perhaps matches TRBD2 (6 bases). Per the germline V gene, CDR1 is LNHDA and CDR2 is SQIVND (reference sequence). The V gene lost 3 bases and the J gene lost 4 bases, with 15 bases spanning the gap. CDR3 size: 16 residues. The CDR3 loop reads CASSIPAGRTTGELFF. Written as DNA, the CDR3 is TGTGCCAGTAGTATCCCCGCAGGGAGGACCACCGGGGAGCTGTTTTTT.

This sequence joins TRBV5-1 and TRBJ1-2; perhaps TRBD1 as D (5 bases). The CDR3 runs to 13 residues. The germline gives CDR1 SGHRS, CDR2 YFSETQ. Trimming left V 3 bases short and J 2 bases short, with 8 bases between. DNA of the CDR3: TGCGCCAGCAGCTCACAGGACAACTATGGCTACACCTTC. Protein product: CASSSQDNYGYTF.

This clonotype has just a few counts. The chain recombines TRBV2 with TRBJ2-7; tentative D call: TRBD2 (5 bases). Germline CDR1 is SNHLY and CDR2 is FYNNEI. V dropped 6 bases and J dropped 0 bases, with 9 bases sitting between them. The CDR3 is 13 residues long. CDR3 sequence (DNA): TGTGCCAGCAGGTGGGAGAGCTCCTACGAGCAGTACTTC. This sequence encodes CASRWESSYEQYF.

This clonotype was detected a few times. V and J are TRBV5-6 and TRBJ2-5; D not resolved. Germline V gene sequence: CDR1 SGHDT, CDR2 YYEEEE. The V gene lost 1 base and the J gene lost 7 bases, with 14 bases spanning the gap. This CDR3 has 14 amino acids. CDR3 residues: CASSLFGPRGTQYF. For the CDR3, the DNA is TGTGCCAGCAGCTTGTTTGGTCCTCGAGGGACCCAGTACTTC.

This chain links TRBV5-8 with TRBJ1-6; 8 nucleotides line up with TRBD1. The germline V gene has CDR1 SGHTS and CDR2 YDEGEE. This CDR3 is 14 amino acids long. J lost 9 bases, V lost 2 bases, and 4 bases had no gene match. CDR3 nucleotides: TGTGCCAGCAGCTTAATGACAGGGGCTTCACCCCTCCACTTT. It translates to CASSLMTGASPLHF.

The table lists this clonotype with a few counts. The rearrangement uses TRBV7-2 and TRBJ2-7; D call uncertain. V dropped 2 bases and J dropped 5 bases, with 10 bases sitting between them. The V gene's germline CDR1 is SGHTA and CDR2 FQGNSA. CDR3 size: 13 residues. CDR3 sequence (DNA): TGTGCCAGCAGCTTACGGACCCGCAACGAGCAGTACTTC. Its translation: CASSLRTRNEQYF.

CDR3 in amino acids: CSVKRRLGEEQFF. In DNA, the CDR3 is TGCAGCGTTAAGAGGAGGCTCGGGGAGGAGCAGTTCTTC. The chain joins TRBV29-1 to TRBJ2-1, with D perhaps matching TRBD2 (5 bases). The CDR3 sequence is 13 residues long. V lost 5 bases and J lost 10, with 18 bases in between. From germline, CDR1 is SQVTM and CDR2 ANQGSEA.

The CDR3 DNA follows: TGCGCCAGCAGCTTGCGTCTCGGCGGGGAGCTGTTTTTT. It translates to CASSLRLGGELFF. The gene calls are TRBV5-1 and TRBJ2-2; D uncertain. The CDR3 contains 13 residues. Trimming cost V 1 base and J 7 bases, with 8 bases left between them. Germline loops: CDR1 SGHRS, CDR2 YFSETQ. The complete variable domain, with remaining parts taken from reference TRBV5-1 and TRBJ2-2, reads KAGVTQTPRYLIKTRGQQVTLSCSPISGHRSVSWYQQTPGQGLQFLFEYFSETQRNKGNFPGRFSGRQFSNSRSEMNVSTLELGDSALYLCASSLRLGGELFFGEGSRLTVL.

The chain combines TRBV4-1 with TRBJ2-7; D may correspond to TRBD1 or TRBD2 (6 bases each). V was shortened by 4 bases and J by 4 bases, with 11 bases between the two germline ends. This CDR3 region has 13 residues. Germline V gives CDR1 MGHRA, CDR2 YSYEKL. The CDR3 sequence is CASSRGTLYEQYF. The CDR3 bases are TGCGCCAGCAGCCGCGGGACACTGTACGAGCAGTACTTC.

In this sample, this clonotype turned up a few times. V gene TRBV7-3 combines with J gene TRBJ2-1; 15 bases line up with TRBD2. Germline-derived CDR1 and CDR2 are SGHTA and FQGTGA. Germline trimming cut 1 base from V and 7 bases from J; bases unmatched to any gene: 2. This CDR3 spans 16 amino acids. The CDR3 DNA reads TGTGCCAGCAGCTTAAAGGGACTAGCGGGAGGTAATGAGCAGTTCTTC. Amino acids: CASSLKGLAGGNEQFF.

This clonotype was picked up a small number of times. The chain combines TRBV10-2 with TRBJ2-4; TRBD2 matches at 14 bases. CDR1 is WSHSY, CDR2 SAAADI, per germline. The CDR3 is made up of 15 amino acids. The ends lost 8 bases at V and 0 bases at J; junction bases unmatched: 0. DNA for the CDR3: TGCGCCAGCGGGACTAGCGGGGGAGCCAAAAACATTCAGTACTTC. Amino acids: CASGTSGGAKNIQYF.

This clonotype was detected a few times. The rearrangement joins TRBV4-2 to TRBJ2-6; 9 bases are a match to TRBD1. CDR3 length: 17 amino acids. The germline V gene encodes CDR1 LGHNA and CDR2 YNFKEQ. With V trimmed by 3 bases and J by 4 bases, 7 bases remained unmatched. CDR3 nucleotide sequence: TGTGCCAGCAGCCAGGGGACAGGGAGAACCGGGGCCAACGTCCTGACTTTC. Translating it yields CASSQGTGRTGANVLTF.

This clonotype was counted between two and nine times. The chain employs TRBV14 and TRBJ1-2; D is ambiguous. V was trimmed by 1 base and J by 1 base, leaving 4 bases between them. Germline CDR1 is SGHDN and CDR2 is FVKESK. This CDR3 has 13 amino acids. The CDR3 region is CASSQGINYGYTF. The CDR3 nucleotides are TGTGCCAGCAGCCAAGGCATTAACTATGGCTACACCTTC. Based on the CDR3 plus reference TRBV14 and TRBJ1-2, the full variable domain is EAGVTQFPSHSVIEKGQTVTLRCDPISGHDNLYWYRRVMGKEIKFLLHFVKESKQDESGMPNNRFLAERTGGTYSTLKVQPAELEDSGVYFCASSQGINYGYTFGSGTRLTVV.

The chain links TRBV5-5 to TRBJ2-3; D possibly uses TRBD1 or TRBD2 (5 bases each). Germline values: CDR1 SGHKS, CDR2 YYEKEE (reference sequence). V dropped 2 bases and J dropped 3 bases, with 13 bases sitting between them. This CDR3 comprises 15 residues. CDR3 sequence reads: CASSFIGGATDTQYF. CDR3 in DNA: TGTGCCAGCAGCTTTATTGGGGGAGCTACAGATACGCAGTATTTT.

The chain uses TRBV4-2 and TRBJ2-2; 7 positions match TRBD1. Germline V gene data show CDR1 as LGHNA and CDR2 as YNFKEQ. J gave up 5 bases and V 1 base, and 10 bases lay outside the gene matches. CDR3 length: 17 amino acids. CDR3 sequence reads: CASSQALGTDLTGELFF. The CDR3, as DNA: TGTGCCAGCAGCCAAGCTTTGGGGACAGACCTTACCGGGGAGCTGTTTTTT.